This T cell receptor (beta chain) was recovered during a study of T cell responses to AZD1222 COVID-19 vaccine (dated by TCRdb to the early 2020s). Concerning the study at large: AZD1222 recipients with second doses at about 4 weeks or about 12 weeks were pooled, because spike-specific TCR depth and breadth did not differ between schedules. Enrollment into the trials was organized by age into subgroups of 18-55, 56-69 and 70-plus years, and those subgroups contained around 150, 28 and 57 TCR-sequenced participants, respectively. A total of over 230 trial participants underwent TCR sequencing, of whom about 200 received two doses of AZD1222 and about 25 received two doses of the MenACWY control vaccine. Results the study describes overall, beyond this receptor: Participants were mostly white British, with more females than males. The authors suggested clonal diversity may have been underestimated. Conclusions about previously exposed vaccinees are limited because only 5 or 6 AZD1222 recipients were SARS-CoV-2 seropositive at baseline. A significant rise in spike-specific TCR breadth and depth was observed after two AZD1222 doses relative to day 0 and relative to MenACWY recipients. Vaccine-associated CD4 TCRs spanned the whole spike protein, with dominant responses in regions 160-218 and 743-854. The 56-69-year group was small, and its depth increase did not reach significance, likely because of low power. Because no samples from the day 14 peak response were available, repertoires could be characterized only after the peak T cell response. Nearly half of unique spike-specific TCRs reportedly recognized epitopes outside regions mutated in the B.1.351 and B.1.1.7 variants.

The CDR3 regions of human TCRbeta chains were subjected to immunosequencing. On the study's bioinformatics: TCRs in the repertoires were compared against a reference library of SARS-CoV-2-specific TCRs that had been generated with the MIRA antigen-specificity platform. Breadth was defined as the fraction of unique TCRs that were SARS-CoV-2-associated, and depth was defined as the fraction of total T cells that were SARS-CoV-2-associated. Using the MIRA data, each spike-specific TCR was assigned both to the spike region to which the TCR was reactive and to a CD4 or CD8 class. Log10-transformed breadth and depth values were compared by one-way ANOVA with Sidak's multiple comparisons tests. TCRdb holds this immuneACCESS table with in-frame rearrangements only. Some clones are missing; in checked studies, unresolved V genes explain under half, and the rest has no known cause. V and J calls and clone size come straight from that table; D and trimming were deduced from the DNA. The sample table lists some 130,000 clones, just over 85% of them with a count of one. Clones ranked in the top ten supply 20% to 25% of the sample.

Per the publication, the time point label means: baseline before first vaccination. Vaccinee samples were obtained from the UK trials COV001 and COV002, which included a single-blind randomized controlled phase 2/3 trial of AZD1222 (ChAdOx1 nCoV-19) in healthy adults. For TCRbeta chain sequencing, PBMC samples from trial participants were taken at day 0 and at day 28 after the second dose. Note on this clone: What antigen it recognizes has not been identified. Within one base of it there is no much larger clone, and no base qualities were kept.

The CDR3 runs 14 amino acids, cysteine and phenylalanine included. Of the read, only the CDR3 DNA is kept; its 42 bases are in frame from base 1. This receptor was identified in an adult in good health. The sequence is built from TRBV12-2 and TRBJ1-5; the D call TRBD1 from the table was never checked on the DNA. TRBV12-2 is a pseudogene locus. The source was peripheral blood, collected on day 0 of AZD1222 vaccination. The CDR3 is CASRPGHDHQPQHF. The DNA sequence is given as TGTGCAAGTCGCCCAGGACACGATCATCAGCCCCAGCATTTT.